Listed here is a single TCR beta chain. The antigen it binds to is not known. The sample holds no much larger clone one base away, and base qualities are not on file. The cohort consisted of 666 healthy bone marrow donors. All cohort members were sampled while nominally healthy, although unrecorded immune exposures were likely present. The donor was CMV seronegative and was included in the group of a few hundred seronegative cohort members. Each donor provided a peripheral blood sample, and peripheral blood mononuclear cells were used for TCR beta sequencing. Genomic DNA was extracted from the blood cell samples with the Qiagen DNeasy Blood Extraction Kit. The sample comes from a study of cytomegalovirus exposure and HLA in healthy donors (dated by TCRdb to about 2017). Background for the entire study: In an earlier analysis of roughly 590 of the donors, about 270 Gb of sequence data and 90 million to 130 million unique TCR beta sequences from some 170 million T cells were reported. Class I and class II HLA loci were covered by the typing at four-digit resolution. In a later genetic analysis, genome-wide SNP genotypes for about 55% of the 666 donors were used, and that subset was treated as a discovery cohort. On average, 235,054 unique TCR beta nucleotide sequences were sequenced per donor among a few hundred genotyped donors of the cohort, with 15% to 20% of those sequences being non-productive. The aim of the study was to test whether cataloging public T cell receptors could identify signatures of past pathogen exposure. An early release covering just under 650 HLA-typed donors comprised about 300 gigabases of sequencing data and tens of millions of unique TCR sequences. The number of typed donors differed by locus: about 620-630 for A, B, C, DRB1 and DQB1; some 540 for DQA1; some 590 for DPA1; and around 450 for DPB1. To predict cytomegalovirus infection status, the study brought together high-throughput TCR immunosequencing, statistical association of individual TCRs with disease status, and machine learning. In addition to the first cohort of 650 to 800 subjects, a separate validation cohort of under 150 different subjects was used. Five DR-DQ haplotypes were handled as single units for association and clustering because linkage in the cohort was strong. Rather than drawing on any new phenotypic data, the later analysis identified candidate immune exposures from TCR beta sequences and the way those sequences occurred across donors. All discovery cohort repertoires had been generated using a single sequencing platform. Alongside the repertoire data, information on donor age, sex, ethnicity and CMV serostatus was compiled. A later analysis re-analyzed previously published TCR beta repertoires from 666 donors and added high-resolution HLA genotyping to study TCR occurrence patterns. The T cell repertoires of 550 to 850 subjects were profiled by immunosequencing and related to cytomegalovirus serostatus. An earlier analysis of several hundred of the donors applied high-throughput TCR beta sequencing to assess whether each TCR beta V gene segment acted as functional or pseudogenic. Of the 398 genotyped donors, 65% to 90% fell in the genetic ancestry cluster associated with self-reported Caucasian donors.

The full study reports these points: While some public TCRs were present in many individuals, most TCR sequences turned up only very rarely across donors. Because counts were too low, fewer than 20 rarely observed V segments, including chromosome 9 orphons, were excluded from the earlier analysis of several hundred of the donors. Assigning TCR associations to individual alleles was difficult when HLA alleles, especially DR and DQ, strongly co-occurred. In vitro tests confirmed that a few of the cytomegalovirus-associated TCR beta chains recognize cytomegalovirus antigens. Only TCR beta chains were sequenced in this cohort, and the absence of alpha or paired-chain data limited detectable features. V-gene and J-gene trimming of TCR beta chains was associated with a missense DCLRE1C variant in a later genetic analysis, and the association was replicated in an independent cohort. In the study, 164 TCR beta chains were listed as associated with cytomegalovirus. At a false discovery rate of 0.05, a later analysis linked around 17,000 TCR beta sequences to specific HLA alleles. Roughly uniform sequencing depth across donors was assumed in presence/absence analyses, although this assumption may not hold. Correlated functional status among segregating V segments might be attributable to linkage disequilibrium, but an unknown experimental factor could not be ruled out. It was suggested by the authors that the approach could potentially be generalized to other disease states and immunological phenotypes. In a later analysis, the rate of TCR association differed among HLA loci, with DRB1 alleles having the most associated TCRs and HLA-C alleles having the fewest. The only immune exposure information available for the cohort was CMV serostatus. The 87-base-pair reads could not distinguish some IMGT-functional V segments, including TRBV6-2 and TRBV6-3, so those segments were excluded. A further reported finding was that TCR beta sequences accurately predicted the HLA-A and HLA-B alleles for most subjects in the first cohort. According to a later analysis, parvovirus B19, influenza, CMV and Epstein-Barr virus appeared linked to several top co-occurrence clusters. According to a later genetic analysis, donors in an Asian-associated ancestry cluster had fewer N-insertions in productive TCRs than the approximately 630-donor mean. Because HLA typing was missing for some donors at each locus, association tests included only the typed subset. A group of highly shared sequence variants was considered likely to be a technical artifact of the sequencing pipeline. In an earlier analysis of under 600 of the donors, most TCR beta V segments were observed in productive rearrangements about 87% or about 30% of the time, broadly matching IMGT annotations. In a later analysis, HLA-associated TCR beta chains were found to be more clonally expanded and to have lower generation probabilities than equally common non-associated chains. Cytomegalovirus status was reported to be diagnosed by the classifier with high specificity and sensitivity in both the original and validation cohorts. In a later analysis, most CMV-associated TCR beta chains were found to appear HLA-restricted, with HLA associations seemingly driven largely by CMV exposure.

The CDR3 has 15 amino acids, counting the end cysteine and phenylalanine. Of all the DNA, just the CDR3 is kept, 45 bases in frame from base 1. As encoded in the germline V gene, CDR1 is MNHEY while CDR2 is SVGAGI. The trim is 0 bases for V and 3 bases for J, with a gap of 12 bases between the germline ends. The library was built by means of the immunoSEQ multiplex PCR assay. For the multiplex PCR, a mixture combining 60 forward primers for TCR Vbeta segments and 13 reverse primers for TCR Jbeta segments was used. The CDR3 region of rearranged TCR beta genes was amplified from genomic DNA with a multiplex PCR assay. On the Illumina HiSeq System, the amplified TCR beta libraries were sequenced as 87-base-pair reads. As for how the authors treated the data: Across the 670 or so repertoires, a later analysis counted 80 million or so unique TCR beta chains, some 11 million of which were shared by at least two donors. Raw reads were error-corrected and collapsed into unique sequences by a nearest-neighbor algorithm in which closely related sequences were merged to remove PCR and sequencing errors. CDR3 sequences were aligned to IMGT reference sequences to assign V, D and J gene segments. For a sequence to be retained, a match of at least six nucleotides was required to both a V gene segment and a J gene segment. A rearrangement counted as productive if the CDR3 had no stop codons and remained in frame with V and J, and every other rearrangement counted as non-productive. CDR3 was defined according to IMGT convention as the region running from the second conserved V-encoded cysteine to the conserved J-encoded phenylalanine. Sequences without an unambiguous match to a single V gene segment were excluded from the earlier analysis of over 500 of the donors. In an earlier analysis of several hundred of the donors, a V segment was called functional when productive rearrangements were above 56.7%, and segregating when the standard deviation between donors exceeded 5%. A statistical classification framework was built to diagnose cytomegalovirus status from the catalog of TCR beta chain sequences. In a later analysis, TCR nucleotide sequences were compared against IMGT/GENE-DB human TR gene sequences so that V and J genes could be assigned. Using the TCRdist pipeline, a later analysis assigned CDR3 sequences along with most-parsimonious VDJ recombination scenarios. In a later analysis, each TCR beta chain was defined by its CDR3 amino acid sequence together with its V-gene family, and reads lacking a unique V-gene family were excluded. A later analysis removed 600 or so highly shared, low-generation-probability nucleotide sequences to deal with suspected cross-contamination and a sequencing artifact. For each public chain, a later analysis derived a clonal expansion index from normalized ranks of inferred template counts within each repertoire. A later analysis computed generation probabilities with a VDJ recombination model fitted to out-of-frame rearrangements, and checked the results against IGoR. A later analysis scored TCR-TCR, TCR-HLA and TCR-CMV co-occurrence with hypergeometric tests, applying a repertoire-size bias correction to TCR pairs. False discovery rates were estimated in a later analysis by permuting HLA or CMV assignments 20 times. In a later analysis, co-occurring TCRs were grouped with DBSCAN, and TCRdist sequence similarity was added when clustering was performed within HLA-allele-positive subsets. Repertoires with fewer than 30,000 or more than 120,000 public chains were left out of co-occurrence clustering, as were five repertoires with anomalous nucleotide sharing. The table comes from immuneACCESS by way of TCRdb, which keeps in-frame sequences with V and J called. Part of the clones is missing from these tables; in studies checked, under half for an unresolved V gene and the rest for unknown reasons. That table furnishes V, J and clone size, whereas the DNA furnished D and trimming. Here the sample has fewer than 250,000 clones; 65% to 75% occur a single time. The ten largest make up 1.5% to 2% of the sample.

The chain couples TRBV6-5 to TRBJ2-7; TRBD1 is perhaps the D gene, given 5 matching bases. The receptor's source is a woman aged 25 to 39 in good health and CMV-seronegative. The source material was PBMCs. The DNA sequence is as follows: TGTGCCAGCAGTTACTCGATGGACACAAACTACGAGCAGTACTTC. Protein translation: CASSYSMDTNYEQYF.